The 6 T cell receptor beta chains presented below share a single source sample, sequenced in a study of cytomegalovirus exposure and HLA in healthy donors. The primer mix had 60 Vbeta and 13 Jbeta primers. Clones were read by immunoSEQ multiplex PCR, and TCRdb kept only the in-frame ones, dropping some. The sample records some 130,000 clones, more than 75% being singletons. Sequencing input: PBMCs. Source of these receptors: a woman aged 50 to 60 in good health and CMV-seropositive.

This chain joins TRBV5-1 and TRBJ2-7, with a possible D match to TRBD2 (7 bases). The CDR3 totals 15 residues. Germline assignment: CDR1 SGHRS and CDR2 YFSETQ. Trimming cost V 0 bases and J 6 bases, with 16 bases left between them. The CDR3, as DNA: TGCGCCAGCAGCTTGGGGGGGGGCGATTCGGGCGAGCAGTACTTC. It yields the protein CASSLGGGDSGEQYF.

Remarks on this clone: Its ends do not fully match the called genes, so a read error is possible. The CDR3 coding sequence is TGTTCCAGCAGACAAAGCGGGAGACGCCCCAGGGAGACCCAGTACTTC. It codes for CSSRQSGRRPRETQYF. V is TRBV7-9 and J is TRBJ2-5, with 8 bases that match TRBD2. The germline gives CDR1 SEHNR, CDR2 FQNEAQ (reference sequence). The CDR3 covers 16 residues.

V gene TRBV11-2 combines with J gene TRBJ1-1, with 8 nucleotides matching TRBD1. V dropped 2 bases and J dropped 2; count of bases not matched to a gene: 4. From germline, CDR1 is SGHAT and CDR2 FQNNGV. This CDR3 spans 15 amino acids. The CDR3, as DNA: TGTGCCAGCAGCTTATTCGGACAGGGAAACACTGAAGCTTTCTTT. Amino acids: CASSLFGQGNTEAFF.

The rearrangement links TRBV9 to TRBJ1-2, with 8 bases lining up with TRBD1. Germline values: CDR1 SGDLS, CDR2 YYNGEE. V was pared by 0 bases and J by 8 bases, with 6 bases of the junction left unmatched. The CDR3 extends over 14 amino acids. CDR3 residues: CASSVGPGGSGYTF. The CDR3 DNA follows: TGTGCCAGCAGCGTAGGCCCAGGGGGCTCAGGCTACACCTTC.

The chain links TRBV29-1 to TRBJ2-3, with 12 bases lining up with TRBD2. Per the germline V gene, CDR1 is SQVTM and CDR2 is ANQGSEA. This CDR3 region has 17 residues. J lost 7 bases, V lost 5 bases, and 16 bases had no gene match. The CDR3 spells CSVQITGASGGVHTQYF. The CDR3 DNA reads as TGCAGCGTTCAAATCACTGGAGCTAGCGGGGGGGTCCATACGCAGTATTTT.

This clone appeared a single time. This chain joins TRBV2 and TRBJ2-5, with 7 bases matching TRBD2. The closer fit of TRBJ2-7 to the DNA end suggests the J call may be wrong. The CDR3 contains 13 residues. The germline gives CDR1 SNHLY, CDR2 FYNNEI. The CDR3 DNA sequence: TGTGCCAGCAGTGGTCCAGGGAGGGGCGAGCAGTACTTC. Protein sequence: CASSGPGRGEQYF.